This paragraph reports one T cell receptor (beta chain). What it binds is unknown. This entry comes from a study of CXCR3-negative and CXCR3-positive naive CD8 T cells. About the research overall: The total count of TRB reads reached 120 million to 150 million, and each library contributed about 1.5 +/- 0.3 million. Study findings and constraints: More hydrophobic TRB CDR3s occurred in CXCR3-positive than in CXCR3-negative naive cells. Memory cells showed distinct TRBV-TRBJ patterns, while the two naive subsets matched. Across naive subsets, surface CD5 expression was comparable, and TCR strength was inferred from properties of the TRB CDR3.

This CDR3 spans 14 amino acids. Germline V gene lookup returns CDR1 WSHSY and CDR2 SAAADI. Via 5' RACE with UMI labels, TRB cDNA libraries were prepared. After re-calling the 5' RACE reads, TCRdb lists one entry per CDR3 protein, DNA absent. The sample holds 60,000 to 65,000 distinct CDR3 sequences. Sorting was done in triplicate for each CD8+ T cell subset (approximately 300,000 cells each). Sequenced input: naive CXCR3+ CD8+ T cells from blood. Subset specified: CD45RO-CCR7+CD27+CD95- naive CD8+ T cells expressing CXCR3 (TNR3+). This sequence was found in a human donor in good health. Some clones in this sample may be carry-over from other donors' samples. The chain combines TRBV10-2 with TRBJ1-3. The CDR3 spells CASSPSDSGNTIYF.